This TCR beta chain was identified during a study of CD8 T cells in Susac syndrome (dated by TCRdb to between 2018 and 2021). For the study in its entirety: Of the Susac syndrome patients who were sequenced, more than five had clinically active disease and about 8 were in clinical remission. At blood withdrawal, Susac syndrome patients were either therapy-naive, taking corticosteroids (in some cases with IVIg as well), or taking IVIg alone. The study used repertoire sequencing to test whether antigen drove CD8+ T cell activation and differentiation in Susac syndrome.

V loses 0 bases of germline sequence and J loses 1 base, and the interval between the two ends is 4 bases. The CDR3 sequence holds 14 residues, the cysteine and phenylalanine included. Only the CDR3 DNA stays, 42 bases, in frame from base 1. CDR1 LGHDT and CDR2 YNNKEL were looked up in the germline V gene (reference sequence). Points on this clonotype: Its antigen specificity is not known. The record has no base qualities; no much larger clone is one base away.

What the work shows at the level of the full study, not this receptor alone: The TCR sequencing and HLA analysis was acknowledged to have included a relatively small number of individuals. The CD4+ T cell repertoire of patients with Susac syndrome showed no detectable clonal expansion.

Peripheral blood CD8+ and CD4+ T cells from healthy donors, Susac syndrome patients and multiple sclerosis patients were profiled by high-throughput TCR beta sequencing. The Susac syndrome patients fulfilled recently defined diagnostic criteria for either definite or probable disease. Bulk CD8+ and CD4+ T cells were purified magnetically by negative isolation, whereas CD8+ TEMRA cells were enriched by FACS. Blood was collected in EDTA tubes and processed within 24 hours, with PBMCs isolated through density gradient centrifugation. PBMCs intended for TCR sequencing were cryopreserved in liquid nitrogen and were subsequently thawed in a 37 degrees C water bath. The sorted or isolated CD4+, CD8+ and CD8+ TEMRA cells reached a purity of at least 90%. RNA was extracted using the RNeasy kit, and roughly 0.5 to 1 microgram was reverse transcribed with random hexamers. The immunoSEQ multiplex PCR assay, which covers 54 Vbeta and 13 Jbeta segments, was used to amplify TCR beta CDR3 regions. Bias from PCR amplification was corrected by using a synthetic template baseline for primer optimization and for computational correction. As for the authors' bioinformatics: Reads were annotated to V, D and J genes per IMGT and analyzed with immunoSEQ Analyzer, keeping only productive sequences. To calculate clonality, Shannon entropy was normalized by log2 of the number of productive unique sequences and then subtracted from one. Public and private clones were assessed among the 100 most prevalent clones of each patient and control. Clones were defined as Susac-specific when absent from the healthy and MS cohorts, from roughly 1,000 published viral clones and from other ImmuneACCESS disease sequences. TCRdb itself trimmed the public reads at Q25 with fastp, ran MiXCR and retained productive beta chains. Rows with a matching CDR3 protein are joined into one entry that keeps the most common DNA and genes. TCRdb's processing, not the study's, gives the V and J calls here. The sample table records 150,000 to 180,000 distinct CDR3 sequences; approximately 96% of these occur just once. The ten largest account for 0.16% of the sample.

The source of this sequence is a human donor with Susac syndrome. This sequence uses TRBV3-1 and TRBJ1-5; the D gene is not confidently resolved. Sequences were obtained from CD4+ T cells from PBMCs. In nucleotides, the sequence is TGTGCCAGCAGCCAAGAGGGAAGCAATCAGCCCCAGCATTTT. Translated, it gives CASSQEGSNQPQHF.